The 17 T cell receptor beta chains presented below share a single source sample, sequenced in a study of CD8+CD57+ T cells in acquired aplastic anemia. The study profiled TCR beta VDJ and CDR3 using genomic DNA as template. TCRdb recomputed calls from the reads with MiXCR, one row per CDR3 protein. The sample lists 200,000 to 250,000 distinct CDR3 sequences, over 60% seen once, with 25% to 30% in the top ten. Sequencing was carried out using sorted CD4+, CD8+, or CD8+CD57+ T cells (not recorded which) from PBMCs. Receptors were obtained from a human donor in good health.

CDR3 loop: CSVELRTGAGYGYTF. The DNA of the CDR3 is TGCAGCGTTGAATTGCGAACAGGGGCTGGGTATGGCTACACCTTC. The chain uses TRBV29-1 and TRBJ1-2; 7 bases line up with TRBD1. The CDR3 has 15 residues. Unmatched junction bases numbered 11, after V lost 2 bases and J lost 5 bases. Per the germline V gene, CDR1 is SQVTM and CDR2 is ANQGSEA.

V is TRBV7-9 and J is TRBJ2-7; 16 nucleotides line up with TRBD2. CDR1 and CDR2 from the germline V gene are SEHNR and FQNEAQ (reference sequence). CDR3 length equals 16 residues. The CDR3 is CSGLVGLAGGPVEQYF. In DNA, the CDR3 is TGTTCTGGGCTAGTGGGACTAGCGGGAGGGCCGGTCGAGCAGTACTTC.

This rearrangement joins TRBV19 to TRBJ1-1; D ambiguous. V gave up 3 bases and J gave up 5 bases, with 7 bases separating them. Germline CDR1 LNHDA, CDR2 SQIVND (reference sequence). The CDR3 loop spans 12 amino acids. The CDR3 region has the DNA TGTGCCAGTAGTATTCCGGGGACTGAAGCTTTCTTT. Amino acids: CASSIPGTEAFF.

There are many counts of this clonotype. The V gene is TRBV9, the J gene TRBJ2-5; 7 bases are a match to TRBD2. The CDR3 runs 16 residues. V trimming: 3 bases; J trimming: 2 bases; junction bases outside the gene matches: 10. Germline V lookup: CDR1 SGDLS, CDR2 YYNGEE. Here the CDR3 DNA reads TGTGCCAGCAGCGGAAGCGGGACCCTCCGGCAAGAGACCCAGTACTTC. This encodes CASSGSGTLRQETQYF.

This clonotype has a handful of counts. The chain is built from TRBV4-2 and TRBJ2-7; 12 bases fit TRBD2. CDR1 LGHNA and CDR2 YNFKEQ come from the germline V gene. The CDR3 sequence is 15 residues long. The ends lost 3 bases at V and 4 bases at J; junction bases unmatched: 4. The CDR3 is CASSQSGLAGYEQYF. CDR3 nucleotide sequence: TGTGCCAGCAGCCAGAGCGGACTAGCGGGGTACGAGCAGTACTTC.

Concerning this clonotype itself: Without the conserved terminal phenylalanine or tryptophan, this CDR3 likely stems from a read error. The gene calls are TRBV20-1 and TRBJ2-5; tentative D call: TRBD2 (5 bases). This CDR3 has 12 residues. Trimming stripped 5 bases from V and 2 bases from J, with 9 bases between. Germline CDR1 reads DFQATT; CDR2 reads SNEGSKA (reference sequence). This chain's CDR3 is CSAGGLQETQYI. CDR3 nucleotide sequence: TGCAGTGCTGGTGGACTGCAAGAGACCCAGTACATC.

This rearrangement joins TRBV7-9 to TRBJ2-7; D remains ambiguous. V was clipped by 5 bases and J by 6 bases, with 8 bases between them. The CDR3 is 11 amino acids. Germline CDR1 reads SEHNR; CDR2 reads FQNEAQ (reference sequence). In nucleotides, the CDR3 is TGTGCCAGCAGCCTGTACGGCGAGCAGTACTTC. It is translated as CASSLYGEQYF.

Regarding this clonotype: An end of the junction does not agree with germline; a read error may underlie this. The chain joins TRBV10-3 to TRBJ1-2, with 7 bases aligning to TRBD1. Germline CDR1 reads ENHRY; CDR2 reads SYGVKD. The CDR3 is made up of 13 amino acids. The DNA of the CDR3 is TGTGCCAGCAGTTTTGACAGGGACTATGGCTACACCTTC. Its translation: CASSFDRDYGYTF.

Remarks on this clonotype: The conserved phenylalanine or tryptophan normally closing the CDR3 is absent here, so this likely arose from a read error. This chain joins TRBV19 and TRBJ1-2; D not resolved. Germline CDR1 and CDR2: LNHDA and SQIVND (reference sequence). V gave up 7 bases and J gave up 5 bases, with 11 bases separating them. This CDR3 region has 12 residues. CDR3 in amino acids: CASTVGPYGYTI. CDR3 nucleotides: TGTGCCAGTACGGTCGGACCGTATGGCTACACCATC.

This sequence joins TRBV2 and TRBJ1-5; no clear D gene. V lost 6 bases and J 5 bases, leaving 14 bases between the germline ends. This CDR3 has 14 residues. Germline V CDR1 and CDR2: SNHLY, FYNNEI. The CDR3 DNA reads TGTGCCAGCAGCCCCGGCACTGGGGATCAGCCCCAGCATTTT. This translates into CASSPGTGDQPQHF. The full variable domain, with the rest looked up from reference TRBV2 and TRBJ1-5, is EPEVTQTPSHQVTQMGQEVILRCVPISNHLYFYWYRQILGQKVEFLVSFYNNEISEKSEIFDDQFSVERPDGSNFTLKIRSTKLEDSAMYFCASSPGTGDQPQHFGDGTRLSIL.

The chain links TRBV7-2 to TRBJ2-5, with 9 bases lining up with TRBD1. Germline lookup yields CDR1 SGHTA and CDR2 FQGNSA. CDR3 length: 15 amino acids. V gave up 2 bases and J gave up 7 bases; unmatched junction bases: 8. The CDR3 region is CASSLFGTGRGTQYF. The CDR3 DNA follows: TGTGCCAGCAGCTTATTTGGGACAGGGCGGGGGACCCAGTACTTC.

On this clonotype itself: This sequence may be a read error, since a much larger clone differs from it by one base. The gene calls are TRBV6-4 and TRBJ1-4; no definite D call. CDR1 and CDR2 from the germline V gene are MRHNA and SNTAGT. The CDR3 spans 13 residues. The CDR3 reads CASSKGPEERLFF. The CDR3 DNA sequence: TGTGCCAGCAGTAAAGGGCCGGAAGAAAGACTGTTTTTT.

The chain uses TRBV20-1 and TRBJ2-7; TRBD2 might be the D (5 bases). Trimming cost V 5 bases and J 3 bases, with 17 bases left between them. The CDR3 has 14 residues. CDR1 and CDR2 from the germline V gene are DFQATT and SNEGSKA (reference sequence). CDR3 sequence: CSAPGSGESYEQYF. The CDR3 nucleotides are TGCAGTGCTCCGGGGTCCGGGGAGAGCTACGAGCAGTACTTC.

J is TRBJ1-1 and V is TRBV10-2; TRBD1 is a possible D gene (5 bases). V lost 3 bases and J lost 1, with 6 bases in between. The CDR3 loop spans 13 amino acids. Germline V gene lookup returns CDR1 WSHSY and CDR2 SAAADI. DNA of the CDR3: TGCGCCAGCAGTGAACAGGAGAACACTGAAGCTTTCTTT. The encoded protein is CASSEQENTEAFF.

Ten or more counts support this clonotype. This rearrangement joins TRBV5-6 to TRBJ1-1, with no clear D. CDR3 length equals 12 residues. Germline CDR1 is SGHDT and CDR2 is YYEEEE. V lost 0 bases and J lost 6, with 6 bases in between. CDR3 in DNA: TGTGCCAGCAGCTTGGCCTGGTCTGAAGCTTTCTTT. Translation: CASSLAWSEAFF. Variable domain in full (rest from reference TRBV5-6 and TRBJ1-1): DAGVTQSPTHLIKTRGQQVTLRCSPKSGHDTVSWYQQALGQGPQFIFQYYEEEERQRGNFPDRFSGHQFPNYSSELNVNALLLGDSALYLCASSLAWSEAFFGQGTRLTVV.

On this clonotype itself: One end of the junction is discordant with germline, which a read error may explain. The genes are TRBV15 and TRBJ1-5; 12 bases align to TRBD1. The CDR3 loop spans 15 amino acids. Per the germline V gene, CDR1 is LNHNV and CDR2 is YYDKDF (reference sequence). CDR3 sequence reads: CASSGGTGGIQPQHF. The CDR3, as DNA: TGTGCCAGCAGCGGCGGGACAGGGGGCATTCAGCCCCAGCATTTT. The full variable domain, with the rest looked up from reference TRBV15 and TRBJ1-5, is DAMVIQNPRYQVTQFGKPVTLSCSQTLNHNVMYWYQQKSSQAPKLLFHYYDKDFNNEADTPDNFQSRRPNTSFCFLDIRSPGLGDTAMYLCASSGGTGGIQPQHFGDGTRLSIL.

This clonotype was detected only once. V usage is TRBV25-1 and J usage is TRBJ2-2, with TRBD1 matching 9 bases. Unmatched junction bases numbered 12, after V lost 11 bases and J lost 2 bases. Germline V gene sequence: CDR1 MGHDK, CDR2 SYGVNS. The CDR3 is made up of 16 amino acids. The CDR3 region has the DNA TGTGCCGGCACTTCCGGGACAGGGTTCAACACCGGGGAGCTGTTTTTT. This gives the protein CAGTSGTGFNTGELFF.